A selection of T cell receptor beta chains follows, all from one sample in a study of early T cells in non-severe SARS-CoV-2 infection. TCRdb reprocessed the 5' RACE reads with MiXCR, giving one entry per CDR3 protein. The table lists about 70,000 distinct CDR3 sequences, less than 12% of them singletons, with around 16% in the top ten. Source: whole blood, taken at baseline. These receptors were taken from an adult who was a healthcare worker with PCR-confirmed SARS-CoV-2 infection or an uninfected control (not recorded which). Each CDR3 is given with its conserved first and last residue. A D gene is named only where the DNA matches it firmly. Expanded clones get a size class; other rows say once, few or many, or leave the size out.

j_call v_call clone_size d_call cdr3_aa cdr3_nt
TRBJ2-3 TRBV29-1 many TRBD2 CSVTTSGMADTQYF TGCAGCGTCACGACTAGCGGGATGGCAGATACGCAGTATTTT
TRBJ2-4 TRBV6-2/TRBV6-3 - - CASTPGDAWGKKNIQYF TGTGCCAGCACCCCGGGAGATGCTTGGGGTAAAAAAAACATTCAGTACTTC
TRBJ1-1 TRBV6-1 many - CASRPIRGGGTEAFF TGTGCCAGCAGACCGATTCGAGGGGGTGGCACTGAAGCTTTCTTT
TRBJ2-5 TRBV7-2 - - CASSLGPADQYF TGTGCCAGCAGCTTAGGACCGGCGGACCAGTACTTC
TRBJ2-3 TRBV11-2 many TRBD2 CASSLEAAGDQYF TGTGCCAGCAGCTTAGAGGCAGCGGGAGATCAGTATTTT
TRBJ1-4 TRBV29-1 few - CSVEVADRMFF TGCAGCGTTGAAGTCGCGGATAGGATGTTTTTT
TRBJ1-4 TRBV7-9 - - CASSFGKGEKLFF TGTGCCAGCAGCTTTGGCAAGGGTGAAAAACTGTTTTTT
TRBJ2-4 TRBV28 many - CASSLSRDIQYF TGTGCCAGCAGTTTATCTCGGGACATTCAGTACTTC
TRBJ2-3 TRBV19 - - CASGPHTQYF TGTGCCAGTGGTCCGCATACGCAGTATTTT
TRBJ2-7 TRBV12-3/TRBV12-4 few TRBD1 CASSTAWGTGNSYEQYF TGTGCCAGCAGTACCGCATGGGGGACAGGGAACTCCTACGAGCAGTACTTC
TRBJ2-7 TRBV28 - TRBD2 CASSLSSSGRREQYF TGTGCCAGCAGTTTATCGTCTAGCGGGAGGCGCGAGCAGTACTTC
TRBJ2-7 TRBV7-2 - - CASSRPPHYEQYF TGTGCCAGCAGCCGTCCCCCACACTACGAGCAGTACTTC
TRBJ1-3 TRBV18 few - CASSPGTRGPGNTIYF TGTGCCAGCTCACCAGGGACTCGGGGACCTGGAAACACCATATATTTT
TRBJ1-5 TRBV6-2/TRBV6-3 many - CASSSYSNQPQHF TGTGCCAGCAGTTCCTATAGCAATCAGCCCCAGCATTTT
TRBJ2-7 TRBV7-2 few TRBD1 CASSVRQGHSYEQYF TGTGCCAGCAGCGTAAGACAGGGCCACTCCTACGAGCAGTACTTC
TRBJ1-4 TRBV7-2 many TRBD1 CASSSQGQVASEKLFF TGTGCCAGCAGCTCCCAAGGACAGGTTGCGAGTGAAAAACTGTTTTTT
TRBJ2-1 TRBV4-3 many TRBD2 CASSQAALAGVGDGNEQFF TGCGCCAGCAGCCAAGCGGCACTAGCGGGAGTAGGGGACGGCAATGAGCAGTTCTTC
TRBJ1-4 TRBV25-1 few - CASSEWAGTNEKLFF TGTGCCAGCAGTGAATGGGCGGGGACTAATGAAAAACTGTTTTTT
TRBJ1-2 TRBV12-3/TRBV12-4 many - CASSLSRDYGYTF TGTGCCAGCAGTTTATCGCGGGACTATGGCTACACCTTC
TRBJ2-7 TRBV28 few - CASRPRRLPASYEQYF TGTGCCAGCAGACCCCGACGGTTGCCGGCGTCCTACGAGCAGTACTTC
TRBJ2-1 TRBV29-1 many - CSVANNEQFF TGCAGCGTAGCGAACAATGAGCAGTTCTTC
TRBJ1-1 TRBV6-6 many TRBD1 CASSFGQVNTEAFF TGTGCCAGCAGTTTCGGACAGGTGAACACTGAAGCTTTCTTT
TRBJ2-2 TRBV7-8 - - CASSLLVGGYRDPNTGELFF TGTGCCAGCAGCTTATTGGTAGGCGGATACAGGGACCCGAACACCGGGGAGCTGTTTTTT
TRBJ2-1 TRBV28 many TRBD2 CASSSPSGIWRYNEQFF TGTGCCAGCAGTTCCCCTAGCGGGATTTGGCGATACAATGAGCAGTTCTTC
TRBJ2-3 TRBV7-9 - - CASSLDATDTQYF TGTGCCAGCAGCTTAGACGCCACAGATACGCAGTATTTT
TRBJ2-3 TRBV18 - - CASSPADGSFTDTQYF TGTGCCAGCTCACCAGCTGACGGGAGTTTTACAGATACGCAGTATTTT
TRBJ1-4 TRBV6-5 - - CATRAAGEAEKLFF TGTGCCACCAGGGCGGCAGGGGAAGCCGAAAAACTGTTTTTT
TRBJ2-1 TRBV2 many - CASRHTGRSSYNEQFF TGTGCCAGCAGGCACACGGGGCGGAGCTCCTACAATGAGCAGTTCTTC
TRBJ2-1 TRBV19 few - CASSTRDLSTYNEQFF TGTGCCAGTAGTACCCGGGACCTAAGCACCTACAATGAGCAGTTCTTC
TRBJ2-5 TRBV28 many TRBD2 CASSLETSGQETQYF TGTGCCAGCAGTTTAGAGACTAGCGGCCAAGAGACCCAGTACTTC
TRBJ2-2 TRBV7-9 few - CASSRSDTGELFF TGTGCCAGCTCTCGATCGGACACCGGGGAGCTGTTTTTT
TRBJ2-2 TRBV6-2/TRBV6-3 many - CASGSTRRSTGELFF TGTGCCAGCGGCTCGACTAGGAGATCGACCGGGGAGCTGTTTTTT
TRBJ1-1 TRBV20-1 many - CSAVKQIEAFF TGCAGTGCTGTAAAACAGATTGAAGCTTTCTTT
TRBJ2-4 TRBV28 many - CASSLRGNIQYF TGTGCCAGCAGTTTGAGGGGGAACATTCAGTACTTC
TRBJ2-3 TRBV29-1 many - CSGKEGTDTQYF TGCAGCGGCAAAGAAGGCACAGATACGCAGTATTTT
TRBJ2-5 TRBV6-2/TRBV6-3 many TRBD2 CATRLASLSVQETQYF TGTGCCACCAGACTAGCATCTCTTTCGGTCCAAGAGACCCAGTACTTC
TRBJ1-6 TRBV20-1 many TRBD1 CSARSTDRGLSPLHF TGCAGTGCTAGATCAACGGACAGGGGGCTATCACCCCTCCACTTT
TRBJ2-1 TRBV24-1 - TRBD1 CATGRGQEDTMTQFF TGTGCCACCGGCCGCGGACAGGAAGATACAATGACGCAGTTCTTC
TRBJ1-5 TRBV7-2 few - CASSLGGKSNQPQHF TGTGCCAGCAGCTTGGGCGGGAAAAGCAATCAGCCCCAGCATTTT
TRBJ1-1 TRBV27 many TRBD1 CASSTIGGETEAFF TGTGCCAGCAGTACAATAGGGGGCGAAACTGAAGCTTTCTTT
TRBJ2-2 TRBV30 - - CAWSVYRATGELSF TGTGCCTGGAGTGTATATAGGGCGACCGGGGAGCTGTCTTTT
TRBJ2-3 TRBV20-1 - TRBD2 CSLTSGTLQYF TGCAGTTTGACTAGCGGGACGTTGCAGTATTTT
TRBJ2-5 TRBV20-1 few - CSADSHQETQYF TGCAGTGCGGACTCCCACCAAGAGACCCAGTACTTC
TRBJ1-2 TRBV10-3 few - CAISESYGATNYGYTF TGTGCCATCAGTGAGTCGTATGGCGCCACTAACTATGGCTACACCTTC
TRBJ1-4 TRBV20-1 many TRBD1 CSASDRVNEKLFF TGCAGTGCCTCGGACAGGGTAAATGAAAAACTGTTTTTT
TRBJ1-4 TRBV7-6 many - CASSSTGGHGEKLFF TGTGCCAGCAGCTCAACGGGGGGACATGGTGAAAAACTGTTTTTT